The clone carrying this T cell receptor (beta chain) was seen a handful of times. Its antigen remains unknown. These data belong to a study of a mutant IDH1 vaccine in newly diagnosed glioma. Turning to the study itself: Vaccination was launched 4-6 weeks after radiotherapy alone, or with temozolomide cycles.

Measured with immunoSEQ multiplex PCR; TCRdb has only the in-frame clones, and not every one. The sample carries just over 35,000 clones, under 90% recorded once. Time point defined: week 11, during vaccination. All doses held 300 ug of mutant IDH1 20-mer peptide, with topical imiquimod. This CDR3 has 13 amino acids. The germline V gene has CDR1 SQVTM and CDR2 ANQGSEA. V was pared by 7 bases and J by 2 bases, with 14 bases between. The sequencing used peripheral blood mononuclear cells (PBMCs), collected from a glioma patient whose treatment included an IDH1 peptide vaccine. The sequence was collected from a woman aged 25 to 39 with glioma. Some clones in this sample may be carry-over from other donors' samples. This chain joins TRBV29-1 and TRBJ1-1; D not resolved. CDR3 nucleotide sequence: TGCAGCGCCCTGGACGGGAGCAACACTGAAGCTTTCTTT. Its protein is CSALDGSNTEAFF.